The table lists the clone carrying this T cell receptor (beta chain) with a few counts. V lost 7 bases and J lost 2; bases outside the gene matches: 11. This CDR3 is 17 amino acids long. Germline V gene lookup returns CDR1 SGDLS and CDR2 YYNGEE. The data stem from a study of blood T cells in healthy people across ages. Each sample provided at least 5 micrograms of extracted total RNA. Together with a sample-barcoded 5' primer, a J-beta primer mix was included in a second PCR lasting about 7 to 11 cycles. TCRdb redid the calling of the 5' RACE reads with MiXCR, one entry per CDR3 protein. The sample contains around 1,600,000 distinct CDR3 sequences, approximately 42% of which appear only once.

The chain combines TRBV9 with TRBJ2-5, with TRBD2 matching over 13 bases. Sequencing input: blood. The sequence was collected from a young woman in good health. The CDR3 protein is CASSRGGGLAGQETQYF. The CDR3 coding sequence is TGTGCCAGCTCTAGGGGTGGGGGACTAGCGGGACAAGAGACCCAGTACTTC.